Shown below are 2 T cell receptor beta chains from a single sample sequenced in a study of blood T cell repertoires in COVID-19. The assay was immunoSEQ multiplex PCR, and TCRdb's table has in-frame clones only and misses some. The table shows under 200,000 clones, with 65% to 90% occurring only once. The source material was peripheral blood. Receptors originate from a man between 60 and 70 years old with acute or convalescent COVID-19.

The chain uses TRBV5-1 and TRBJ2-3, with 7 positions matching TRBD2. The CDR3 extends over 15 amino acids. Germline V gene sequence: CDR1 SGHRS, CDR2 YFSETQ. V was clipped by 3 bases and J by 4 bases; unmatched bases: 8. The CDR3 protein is CASSSQGLGADTQYF. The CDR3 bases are TGCGCCAGCAGCTCCCAAGGACTAGGGGCAGATACGCAGTATTTT.

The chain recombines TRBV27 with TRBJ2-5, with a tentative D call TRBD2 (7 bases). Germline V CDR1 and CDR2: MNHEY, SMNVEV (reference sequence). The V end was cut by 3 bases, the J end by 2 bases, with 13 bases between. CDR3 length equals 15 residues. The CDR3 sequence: CASSLWGGGQETQYF. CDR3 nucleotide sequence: TGTGCCAGCAGTTTGTGGGGGGGCGGTCAAGAGACCCAGTACTTC.